The source of this T cell receptor (beta chain) is a study of breast tumors, draining lymph nodes, adjacent tissues. In TCRdb, the multiplex PCR reads were re-called with MiXCR into one record per CDR3 protein. This repertoire shows fewer than 200,000 distinct CDR3 sequences, roughly 30% found once; its top ten account for about 4.5%. Trimming cost V 5 bases and J 2 bases, with 19 bases left between them. The CDR3 length is 18 residues. Germline CDR1 and CDR2: SEHNR and FQNEAQ (reference sequence). For this clonotype: What it binds is not known.

The lymph nodes were axillary draining lymph nodes from breast cancer patients. Study observations and caveats: That most tumor T cells come from lymph nodes remained unproven.

This sequence was found in a female donor with breast cancer. Some clones in this sample may be carry-over from other donors' samples. The rearrangement joins TRBV7-9 to TRBJ1-6; possibly TRBD1 for D (6 bases). Sample: axillary lymph node tissue. The CDR3 here is CASSRRGEGGAYNSPLHF. The CDR3 bases are TGTGCCAGCAGCCGCAGGGGTGAGGGAGGCGCCTATAATTCACCCCTCCACTTT.